This section outlines one T cell receptor beta chain sequence together with its context. The antigen is unknown. The read falls 3 residues short of the CDR3 end, and the missing part is taken from the germline J gene. This specimen comes from a study of T cells in women clearing cervical HPV infection. Whole-study context: Case blood was drawn a median approximately 150 days after lesion detection. HLA type could not be excluded as a confounder.

This CDR3 is 15 amino acids long. V dropped 2 bases and J dropped 5 bases, with 15 bases sitting between them. The germline gives CDR1 MNHNS, CDR2 SASEGT. General study points: CIN3+ cases had significantly higher TCR repertoire richness than controls, but evenness did not differ. Unknown T-cell numbers per sample may underlie the richness differences.

Profiling relied on immunoSEQ multiplex PCR, and the TCRdb table lists in-frame clones only, not all of them. Its table records about 27,000 clones. What was sequenced was blood buffy coat. The V and J genes are TRBV6-1 and TRBJ1-2, with D hard to call. This clonotype originated in a woman between 18 and 70 years old with a cervical HPV16 infection that either progressed to CIN3+ or cleared (not recorded which). The sequenced CDR3 bases are TGTGCCAGCAGTGAAAACGTCCTTAGTTGGTATGGC. Its protein product is CASSENVLSWYG. The full-length CDR3 reads as CASSENVLSWYGYTF.